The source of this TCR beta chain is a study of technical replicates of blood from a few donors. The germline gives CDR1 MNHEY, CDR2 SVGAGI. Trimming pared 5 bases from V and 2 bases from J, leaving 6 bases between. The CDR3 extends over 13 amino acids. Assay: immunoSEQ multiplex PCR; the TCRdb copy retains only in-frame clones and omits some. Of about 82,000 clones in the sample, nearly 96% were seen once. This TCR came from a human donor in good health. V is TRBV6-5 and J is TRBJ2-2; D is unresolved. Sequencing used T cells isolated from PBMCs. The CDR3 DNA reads TGTGCCAGCAGTATAGTTAACACCGGGGAGCTGTTTTTT. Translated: CASSIVNTGELFF.